These 21 T cell receptor beta chains originate from one sample sequenced in a study of Ad26.COV2.S vaccination and SARS-CoV-2 variants. Measured with immunoSEQ multiplex PCR; TCRdb has only the in-frame clones, and not every one. Among fewer than 300,000 clones listed, approximately 87% were seen once. As for treatment: about 20 received Ad26.COV2.S at low or high dose, single or two shots; 5 received placebo; per-sample allocation not given. The study sampled participants on day 63 after the first vaccine or placebo injection. Source: peripheral blood, taken in a trial of Ad26.COV2.S vaccine versus placebo. The receptor source for this set is a person aged 18-65 years who received the Ad26.COV2.S COVID-19 vaccine or a placebo.

V usage is TRBV6-5 and J usage is TRBJ1-5, with D possibly matching TRBD1 (5 bases). The V end lost 6 bases, the J end lost 5 bases, and 14 bases lay between the germline ends. This CDR3 region has 14 residues. Germline V gives CDR1 MNHEY, CDR2 SVGAGI. The CDR3 region has the DNA TGTGCCAGCAGCCCCGGACAAACGCATCAGCCCCAGCATTTT. This codes for CASSPGQTHQPQHF.

The chain couples TRBV7-9 to TRBJ1-5, with D unresolved. Deletions cut 3 bases from V and 1 base from J, with 16 bases between. The length of the CDR3 is 17 residues. The germline V gene encodes CDR1 SEHNR and CDR2 FQNEAQ (reference sequence). This CDR3 is CASSFWTGDASNQPQHF. The CDR3 nucleotides read TGTGCCAGCAGCTTTTGGACCGGGGATGCGAGCAATCAGCCCCAGCATTTT.

CDR3 sequence (DNA): TGTGCCAGCAGCCAAGAAGGGAACACTGAAGCTTTCTTT. It codes for CASSQEGNTEAFF. The chain combines TRBV3-1 (or the pseudogene TRBV3-2) with TRBJ1-1; D unresolved. The CDR3 totals 13 residues. CDR1 and CDR2 from the germline V gene are LGHDT and YNNKEL (reference sequence). Trimming cost V 0 bases and J 1 base, with 3 bases left between them.

This clone was detected a few times. The chain links TRBV3-1 (or the pseudogene TRBV3-2) to TRBJ1-3, with no clear D. Trimming removed 0 bases at V and 0 bases at J, with 9 bases between. CDR1 is LGHDT and CDR2 is YNNKEL in the germline V gene (reference sequence). The CDR3 consists of 16 residues. As DNA, the CDR3 is TGTGCCAGCAGCCAAGACAGGTCGATCTCTGGAAACACCATATATTTT. Its translation is CASSQDRSISGNTIYF.

The gene calls are TRBV7-9 and TRBJ2-5; no definite D call. The ends were cut back, 4 bases at V and 5 bases at J, with 8 bases in the middle. Germline assignment: CDR1 SEHNR and CDR2 FQNEAQ (reference sequence). The CDR3 is 12 amino acids. The CDR3 here is CASSSVAETQYF. DNA of the CDR3: TGTGCCAGCAGCTCGGTAGCCGAGACCCAGTACTTC.

V is TRBV2 and J is TRBJ1-1, with TRBD1 matching over 7 bases. Germline V gene sequence: CDR1 SNHLY, CDR2 FYNNEI. V was pared by 4 bases and J by 1 base, with 3 bases of the junction left unmatched. The CDR3 has 14 residues. The CDR3 loop reads CASSGTGANTEAFF. CDR3 DNA: TGTGCCAGCAGTGGCACAGGGGCGAACACTGAAGCTTTCTTT.

The V call is TRBV9, the J call TRBJ1-1; possibly TRBD1 for D (5 bases). This CDR3 contains 12 residues. The germline CDR1 and CDR2 sequences are SGDLS and YYNGEE. Trimming shortened V by 1 base and J by 10 bases, and 11 bases separated the two germline ends. The CDR3 bases are TGTGCCAGCAGCGTAACGAAGGGGACAGCTTTCTTT. It translates to CASSVTKGTAFF.

The chain combines TRBV2 with TRBJ2-7; 7 nucleotides agree with TRBD1. Germline V CDR1 and CDR2: SNHLY, FYNNEI. This CDR3 is built from 14 residues. V gave up 10 bases and J gave up 2 bases; unmatched junction bases: 11. CDR3 DNA: TGTGCCACCGAAAAATTGACAGGGACCTACGAGCAGTACTTC. Encoded protein: CATEKLTGTYEQYF.

The gene calls are TRBV7-9 and TRBJ2-2, with a possible D match to TRBD1 (5 bases). The CDR3 is 14 amino acids. The ends were cut back, 5 bases at V and 10 bases at J, with 17 bases in the middle. The germline gives CDR1 SEHNR, CDR2 FQNEAQ (reference sequence). The CDR3 DNA sequence: TGTGCCAGCAGCATGGGGCAAGGGATTGTGGAGCTGTTTTTT. It is translated as CASSMGQGIVELFF.

The chain combines TRBV4-1 with TRBJ2-7; D remains ambiguous. V dropped 2 bases and J dropped 1 base, with 9 bases sitting between them. The CDR3 extends over 14 amino acids. Germline-derived CDR1 and CDR2 are MGHRA and YSYEKL. CDR3 sequence reads: CASSQPDASYEQYF. The DNA of the CDR3 is TGCGCCAGCAGCCAACCTGACGCTTCCTACGAGCAGTACTTC.

J is TRBJ2-1 and V is TRBV15; the D gene could be TRBD1 or TRBD2 (7 bases each). V lost 5 bases and J lost 4, with 15 bases in between. In germline, CDR1 is LNHNV, CDR2 YYDKDF (reference sequence). This CDR3 comprises 15 residues. The chain's CDR3 is CATSLRGGGYNEQFF. CDR3 DNA: TGTGCCACCAGCCTCAGGGGGGGCGGGTACAATGAGCAGTTCTTC.

The V and J genes are TRBV3-1 (or the pseudogene TRBV3-2) and TRBJ2-7; 8 positions agree with TRBD2. This CDR3 has 18 amino acids. Germline CDR1 is LGHDT and CDR2 is YNNKEL (reference sequence). V gave up 5 bases and J gave up 5 bases; unmatched junction bases: 20. The CDR3 region has the DNA TGTGCCAGCAGCTTCAGGGGTCTAGCGGGCGGCCCGTTCCACGAGCAGTACTTC. Encoded protein: CASSFRGLAGGPFHEQYF.

The rearrangement joins TRBV6-4 to TRBJ1-5; D is unresolved. Germline CDR1 reads MRHNA; CDR2 reads SNTAGT. V lost 3 bases and J lost 0, with 3 bases in between. The CDR3 loop spans 13 amino acids. CDR3 region: CASSETSNQPQHF. The CDR3 nucleotides are TGTGCCAGCAGTGAAACTAGCAATCAGCCCCAGCATTTT.

V gene TRBV4-3 combines with J gene TRBJ1-2; 9 nucleotides line up with TRBD1. Losses at the gene ends were 1 base for V and 6 bases for J; bases not matched to a gene: 6. The CDR3 sequence is 15 residues long. The V gene's germline CDR1 is LGHNA and CDR2 YSLEER. The CDR3 region is CASSQVRDRENGYTF. The DNA for the CDR3 is TGCGCCAGCAGCCAAGTCAGGGACAGGGAAAATGGCTACACCTTC.

The rearrangement joins TRBV10-3 to TRBJ1-1; weak D call: TRBD1 (6 bases). Germline V gene data show CDR1 as ENHRY and CDR2 as SYGVKD. Trimming took 0 bases from V and 3 from J, leaving 17 bases between them. CDR3 length: 17 residues. The CDR3: CAISESIGGERDTEAFF. CDR3 coding DNA: TGTGCCATCAGTGAGTCAATTGGGGGCGAAAGGGACACTGAAGCTTTCTTT.

The V and J genes are TRBV5-6 and TRBJ2-3; 13 nucleotides align to TRBD2. The V and J ends lost 4 bases and 3 bases, in that order; junction bases with no gene match: 11. CDR3 length equals 18 residues. CDR1 and CDR2 (germline): SGHDT, YYEEEE. The CDR3: CASSTGLGLAGETDTQYF. CDR3 nucleotide sequence: TGTGCCAGCAGCACGGGACTAGGACTAGCGGGAGAGACAGATACGCAGTATTTT.

The genes are TRBV5-1 and TRBJ2-7, with 7 positions matching TRBD1. Looked up from germline, CDR1 is SGHRS and CDR2 is YFSETQ. The CDR3 is 15 residues long. V lost 0 bases to trimming and J lost 5 bases; unmatched junction nucleotides: 8. The CDR3 protein is CASSLALQGRDEQYF. The CDR3 nucleotides are TGCGCCAGCAGCTTGGCCTTACAGGGGCGAGACGAGCAGTACTTC.

This chain links TRBV5-1 with TRBJ1-1; 7 bases align to TRBD1. This CDR3 is 16 amino acids long. The V gene's germline CDR1 is SGHRS and CDR2 YFSETQ. J was trimmed by 1 base and V by 3 bases; bases with no gene match: 9. CDR3 in DNA: TGCGCCAGCAGCTCTCCGGGACAGCCACCGAACACTGAAGCTTTCTTT. As protein: CASSSPGQPPNTEAFF.

The rearrangement joins TRBV14 to TRBJ2-5, with D perhaps matching TRBD2 (6 bases). V lost 7 bases to trimming and J lost 3 bases, with 21 bases between them. Germline CDR1 reads SGHDN; CDR2 reads FVKESK. The CDR3 runs to 16 residues. The CDR3 coding sequence is TGTGCCAGCAAGAGCGAGGTGCGGGCTAGCGAAGAGACCCAGTACTTC. Its translation is CASKSEVRASEETQYF.

This clone was counted a few times. The chain uses TRBV2 and TRBJ1-1; 9 bases are a match to TRBD1. Per the germline V gene, CDR1 is SNHLY and CDR2 is FYNNEI. This CDR3 has 14 amino acids. V lost 4 bases and J lost 3; bases outside the gene matches: 3. In DNA, the CDR3 is TGTGCCAGCAGTGCGGGACAGGGAGACACTGAAGCTTTCTTT. Its translation is CASSAGQGDTEAFF.

The chain couples TRBV20-1 to TRBJ2-7; D may be TRBD2 (6 bases). The V end was cut by 7 bases, the J end by 2 bases, with 9 bases between. From germline, CDR1 is DFQATT and CDR2 SNEGSKA (reference sequence). The CDR3 loop spans 11 amino acids. The CDR3 protein is CSGGTTYEQYF. DNA of the CDR3: TGCAGTGGCGGGACCACCTACGAGCAGTACTTC.